Below are 3 T cell receptor beta chains sequenced from a single sample in a study of identical twins. TCRdb redid the calling of the 5' RACE reads with MiXCR, one entry per CDR3 protein. The table lists about 520,000 distinct CDR3 sequences, approximately 22% of them singletons, with about 0.99% in the top ten. In addition, the sample was reused for a study of T cells expressing NK-cell markers.

Sequencing was carried out using CD4+ T cells sorted from blood. These receptors were taken from a woman aged 18-29 years in good health.

The sample holds a few counts of this clonotype. The chain recombines TRBV7-2 with TRBJ2-1, with TRBD1 as a possible D gene (6 bases). The V gene lost 5 bases and the J gene lost 8 bases, with 19 bases spanning the gap. The CDR3 is 15 residues long. CDR1 SGHTA and CDR2 FQGNSA come from the germline V gene. This chain's CDR3 is CASSATGIILYEQFF. CDR3 nucleotide sequence: TGTGCCAGCAGCGCAACAGGGATAATATTGTATGAGCAGTTCTTC.

The J gene is TRBJ1-2, the V gene TRBV20-1, with a possible D match to TRBD1 (6 bases). CDR1 DFQATT and CDR2 SNEGSKA come from the germline V gene (reference sequence). This CDR3 comprises 12 residues. The V end was cut by 3 bases, the J end by 6 bases, with 11 bases between. For the CDR3, the DNA is TGCAGTGCTAGGCCGGCAGGGGATGGCTACACCTTC. Amino acid sequence: CSARPAGDGYTF.

This clonotype has a handful of counts. The rearrangement joins TRBV10-2 to TRBJ2-7; possible D gene TRBD2, 5 bases. Trimming cost V 8 bases and J 3 bases, with 14 bases left between them. The CDR3 extends over 13 amino acids. CDR1 and CDR2 from the germline V gene are WSHSY and SAAADI. The CDR3 is CASVRGWDYEQYF. CDR3 in DNA: TGCGCCAGCGTTCGGGGTTGGGACTACGAGCAGTACTTC.